These T cell receptor beta chains were read from a single sample in a study of blood T cell repertoires in COVID-19. Produced via immunoSEQ multiplex PCR; TCRdb's table is partial and in-frame only. The table lists about 84,000 clones, less than 90% of them singletons, with 1.2% in the top ten. Sequencing was carried out using peripheral blood. These receptors were taken from a man older than 75 with active or convalescent COVID-19. Both conserved end residues are part of each CDR3.

v_gene: TRBV7-8; j_gene: TRBJ1-1; CDR3aa: CASSFDRGRTEAFF
v_gene: TRBV10-3; j_gene: TRBJ1-6; CDR3aa: CAISEDGSGSPLHF
v_gene: TRBV29-1; j_gene: TRBJ1-1; CDR3aa: CSVEPEVTEAFF
v_gene: TRBV9; j_gene: TRBJ1-1; CDR3aa: CASSVAGQNTEAFF
v_gene: TRBV7-9; j_gene: TRBJ1-3; CDR3aa: CASSRGAGDGNTIYF
v_gene: TRBV28; j_gene: TRBJ2-5; CDR3aa: CASSFTARRETQYF
v_gene: TRBV15; j_gene: TRBJ1-2; CDR3aa: CATSFYRGNYGYTF
v_gene: TRBV6-6; j_gene: TRBJ2-2; CDR3aa: CASWTSGSLKTGELFF
v_gene: TRBV7-2; j_gene: TRBJ1-6; CDR3aa: CASSPNRAASPLHF
v_gene: TRBV4-2; j_gene: TRBJ1-6; CDR3aa: CASSQVGTRGANSPLHF
v_gene: TRBV18; j_gene: TRBJ2-2; CDR3aa: CASSPVANTNTGELFF
v_gene: TRBV29-1; j_gene: TRBJ2-1; CDR3aa: CSVEIVPCSGRYNEQFF
v_gene: TRBV23-1; j_gene: TRBJ1-4; CDR3aa: CASSQLEVRLEKLFF
v_gene: TRBV7-8; j_gene: TRBJ1-5; CDR3aa: CASSLGATDSNQPQHF